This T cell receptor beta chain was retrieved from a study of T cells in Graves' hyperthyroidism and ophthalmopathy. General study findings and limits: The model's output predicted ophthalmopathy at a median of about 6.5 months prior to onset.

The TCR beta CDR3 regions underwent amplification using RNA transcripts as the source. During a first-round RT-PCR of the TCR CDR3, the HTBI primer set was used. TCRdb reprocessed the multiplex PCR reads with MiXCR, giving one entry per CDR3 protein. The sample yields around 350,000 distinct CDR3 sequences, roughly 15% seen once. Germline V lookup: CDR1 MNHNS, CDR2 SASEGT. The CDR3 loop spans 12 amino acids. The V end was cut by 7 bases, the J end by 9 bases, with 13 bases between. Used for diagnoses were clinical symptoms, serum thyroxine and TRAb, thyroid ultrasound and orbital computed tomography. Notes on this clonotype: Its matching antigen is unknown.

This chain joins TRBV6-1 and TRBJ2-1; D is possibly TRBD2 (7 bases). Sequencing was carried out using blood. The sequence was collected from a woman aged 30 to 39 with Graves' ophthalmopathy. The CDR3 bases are TGTGCCAGCAACGGGGGGCTAAGTGAGCAGTTCTTC. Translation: CASNGGLSEQFF.